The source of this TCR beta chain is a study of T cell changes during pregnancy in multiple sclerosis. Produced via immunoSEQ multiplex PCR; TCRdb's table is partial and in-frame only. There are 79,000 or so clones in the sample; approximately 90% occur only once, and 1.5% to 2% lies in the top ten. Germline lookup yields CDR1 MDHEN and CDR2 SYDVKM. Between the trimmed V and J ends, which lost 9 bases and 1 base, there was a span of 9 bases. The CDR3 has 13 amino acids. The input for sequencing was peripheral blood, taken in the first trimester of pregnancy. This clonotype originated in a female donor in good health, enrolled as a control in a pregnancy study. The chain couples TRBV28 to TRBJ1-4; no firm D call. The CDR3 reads CASTVRTNEKLFF. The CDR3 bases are TGTGCCAGTACAGTGCGAACTAATGAAAAACTGTTTTTT.